The 17 T cell receptor beta chains in this list originate from one sample, sequenced in a study of human T cells and chemical hapten exposure. Each CDR3 protein gets one entry after TCRdb re-called the RACE reads with MiXCR. The table has about 82,000 distinct CDR3 sequences, approximately 8% seen once; the top ten hold more than 1.5%. Time point denoted: healthy volunteer bleed at 6 weeks. Sequencing started from total RNA isolated from unfractionated whole blood. Specimen: whole blood. The origin of the receptors is a male donor in good health. Some clones in this sample may be carry-over from other donors' samples.

The chain is built from TRBV4-3 and TRBJ1-2, with D hard to call. Germline lookup yields CDR1 LGHNA and CDR2 YSLEER. This CDR3 has 15 amino acids. Trimming cost V 1 base and J 3 bases, with 12 bases left between them. The CDR3 protein is CASSQVLRSYYGYTF. The CDR3 DNA reads as TGCGCCAGCAGCCAAGTTCTTCGGTCTTACTATGGCTACACCTTC.

The rearrangement links TRBV6-4 to TRBJ2-3, with 11 nucleotides matching TRBD1. Germline loops: CDR1 MRHNA, CDR2 SNTAGT. The length of the CDR3 is 15 residues. J lost 3 bases, V lost 2 bases, and 1 base had no gene match. This CDR3 reads CASSDGTGGTDTQYF. DNA for the CDR3: TGTGCCAGCAGTGACGGGACAGGGGGTACAGATACGCAGTATTTT.

The V gene is TRBV12-3 or TRBV12-4, the J gene TRBJ1-3; D possibly corresponds to TRBD1 (5 bases). Deletions cut 5 bases from V and 0 bases from J, with 8 bases between. This CDR3 region has 14 residues. Here the CDR3 DNA reads TGTGCCAGCAGTCCACAGGACTCTGGAAACACCATATATTTT. Translated: CASSPQDSGNTIYF.

This rearrangement joins TRBV4-3 to TRBJ1-2; no clear D. Trimming took 0 bases from V and 4 from J, leaving 15 bases between them. Germline V gene lookup returns CDR1 LGHNA and CDR2 YSLEER. This CDR3 is 16 amino acids long. The CDR3 nucleotides are TGCGCCAGCAGCCAAGAATTCCCTGACACGGCCTATGGCTACACCTTC. Amino acids: CASSQEFPDTAYGYTF.

This chain uses TRBV6-2 or TRBV6-3 with TRBJ2-3; the D gene could be TRBD1 or TRBD2 (5 bases each). CDR3 length: 15 amino acids. Trimming removed 1 base at V and 2 bases at J, with 10 bases between. In germline, CDR1 is MNHEY, CDR2 SVGEGT. The CDR3 DNA reads as TGTGCCAGCAGTTACTTCGGGACCTACACAGATACGCAGTATTTT. Translating gives CASSYFGTYTDTQYF.

The chain links TRBV5-1 to TRBJ2-1; D is perhaps TRBD1 or TRBD2 (5 bases each). This CDR3 comprises 16 residues. Germline CDR1 reads SGHRS; CDR2 reads YFSETQ. V lost 6 bases to trimming and J lost 5 bases, with 21 bases between them. The CDR3 bases are TGCGCCAGCACTTCCCCCGAGGGGAAGCGCGACAATGAGCAGTTCTTC. Its translation is CASTSPEGKRDNEQFF.

In its sample, this clonotype was seen a few times. The chain's CDR3 is CASSQGTVVREAEAFF. In DNA, the CDR3 is TGTGCCAGCAGTCAGGGGACAGTGGTACGGGAGGCTGAAGCTTTCTTT. V is TRBV6-5 and J is TRBJ1-1; 7 bases are shared with TRBD1. Germline V gene lookup returns CDR1 MNHEY and CDR2 SVGAGI. The CDR3 spans 16 residues. The V gene end was trimmed by 5 bases and the J gene end by 6 bases; junction bases not matched to a gene: 15.

This clonotype appeared a few times. The rearrangement joins TRBV10-3 to TRBJ1-6, with D perhaps matching TRBD1 (6 bases). The CDR3 contains 13 residues. Trimming pared 0 bases from V and 10 bases from J, leaving 7 bases between. Per the germline V gene, CDR1 is ENHRY and CDR2 is SYGVKD. DNA for the CDR3: TGTGCCATCAGTGAGTCAGGGGGATCACCCCTCCACTTT. Amino acid sequence: CAISESGGSPLHF.

This clonotype was seen only a few times. The gene calls are TRBV6-2 or TRBV6-3 and TRBJ1-1, with D hard to call. This CDR3 has 17 residues. Trimming removed 2 bases at V and 4 bases at J, with 20 bases between. Germline loops: CDR1 MNHEY, CDR2 SVGEGT. CDR3 DNA sequence: TGTGCCAGCAGTTACCGTTCCGGACCCCAGAGGGTCACTGAAGCTTTCTTT. As protein: CASSYRSGPQRVTEAFF.

This clonotype has more than one count but fewer than ten. The CDR3 bases are TGCAGTGCGAGTAGCGGGGGGGCTGAAGAGACCCAGTACTTC. Its protein is CSASSGGAEETQYF. The chain recombines TRBV20-1 with TRBJ2-5; TRBD2 matches 11 bases. V lost 6 bases to trimming and J lost 3 bases; unmatched junction nucleotides: 6. Germline CDR1 DFQATT, CDR2 SNEGSKA (reference sequence). The CDR3 runs 14 residues.

The chain carries TRBV19 and TRBJ1-2; unclear D gene. The CDR3 covers 14 residues. V lost 6 bases and J 0 bases, leaving 11 bases between the germline ends. The germline CDR1 and CDR2 sequences are LNHDA and SQIVND (reference sequence). The CDR3 sequence is CASSRDGTNYGYTF. Here the CDR3 DNA reads TGTGCCAGTAGCCGTGACGGCACTAACTATGGCTACACCTTC.

The rearrangement links TRBV20-1 to TRBJ1-6, with D possibly matching TRBD1 (6 bases). CDR3 length: 17 amino acids. Germline CDR1 DFQATT, CDR2 SNEGSKA (reference sequence). Trimming took 0 bases from V and 9 from J, leaving 21 bases between them. CDR3 sequence reads: CSARDHWGPPLISPLHF. The CDR3 region has the DNA TGCAGTGCTAGAGATCACTGGGGGCCTCCTCTAATTTCACCCCTCCACTTT.

There are a few counts of this clonotype. The chain employs TRBV20-1 and TRBJ2-3; TRBD2 matches 14 bases. The germline gives CDR1 DFQATT, CDR2 SNEGSKA (reference sequence). After removal of 8 bases from V and 1 base from J, the junction contained 2 bases not matched to a gene. The CDR3 sequence is 14 residues long. The DNA of the CDR3 is TGCAGTTCGGGACTAGCGGGGGGCACAGATACGCAGTATTTT. This gives the protein CSSGLAGGTDTQYF.

This clonotype was found many times. J is TRBJ2-2 and V is TRBV4-1; perhaps TRBD1 as D (5 bases). From germline, CDR1 is MGHRA and CDR2 YSYEKL. V dropped 1 base and J dropped 6 bases, with 15 bases sitting between them. The CDR3 extends over 16 amino acids. The CDR3 reads CASSQVGVAGAGELFF. CDR3 in DNA: TGCGCCAGCAGCCAAGTAGGGGTAGCCGGAGCCGGGGAGCTGTTTTTT.

This clonotype was seen only a few times. CDR3 bases: TGTGCCAGCAGTTACTCCGAGAGCGATGGCTACACCTTC. This sequence encodes CASSYSESDGYTF. The rearrangement joins TRBV6-5 to TRBJ1-2; no firm D call. The CDR3 runs to 13 residues. The V and J ends lost 0 bases and 6 bases respectively, with 8 bases between them. Germline CDR1 reads MNHEY; CDR2 reads SVGAGI.

This clonotype was detected many times. The chain is built from TRBV18 and TRBJ2-3; 9 bases map to TRBD2. The V gene's germline CDR1 is KGHSH and CDR2 LQKENI. With V trimmed by 0 bases and J by 6 bases, 4 bases remained unmatched. The CDR3 covers 15 residues. For the CDR3, the DNA is TGTGCCAGCTCACCACCCCTAGCGGGGACGGATACGCAGTATTTT. Protein product: CASSPPLAGTDTQYF.

This clonotype was seen ten or more times. The chain uses TRBV11-2 and TRBJ1-2; tentative D call: TRBD1 (5 bases). This CDR3 has 13 residues. The germline CDR1 and CDR2 sequences are SGHAT and FQNNGV. V was trimmed by 3 bases and J by 6 bases, leaving 11 bases between them. The CDR3, as DNA: TGTGCCAGCAGCTTGGGATCAGGGAATGGCTACACCTTC. This encodes CASSLGSGNGYTF. The variable domain in full, completed from reference TRBV11-2 and TRBJ1-2, reads EAGVAQSPRYKIIEKRQSVAFWCNPISGHATLYWYQQILGQGPKLLIQFQNNGVVDDSQLPKDRFSAERLKGVDSTLKIQPAKLEDSAVYLCASSLGSGNGYTFGSGTRLTVV.